The entry below gives a single T cell receptor (beta chain) sequence along with its context. The antigen is unknown. This record comes from a study of cytomegalovirus exposure and HLA in healthy donors. Study-level findings and limits: A missense variant in DCLRE1C was later tied to TCR beta V- and J-gene trimming. Sequences of the TCR beta chain were said to predict the HLA-A and HLA-B alleles of most subjects accurately.

Both 60 Vbeta primers and 13 Jbeta primers went into the PCR. Sequenced by immunoSEQ multiplex PCR; TCRdb stores in-frame clones only, minus some. Of 95,000 to 120,000 clones listed, about 68% are singletons. The TCR was taken from a woman in her 40s in good health and CMV-seropositive. The sequencing input was PBMCs.

The CDR3 spells CAISESGDYLYNEQFF. As DNA, the CDR3 is TGTGCCATCAGTGAGTCAGGGGACTACCTCTACAATGAGCAGTTCTTC. The rearrangement links TRBV10-3 to TRBJ2-1; 7 bases are shared with TRBD2. Germline V gene sequence: CDR1 ENHRY, CDR2 SYGVKD. J lost 3 bases, V lost 0 bases, and 5 bases had no gene match. The CDR3 sequence is 16 residues long.